These 24 T cell receptor beta chains were sequenced from one sample in a study of regulatory T cells in long-lasting Graves disease. In building TCR beta libraries, iRepertoire HTBI primers were used together with Arm-PCR of CDR3 regions. MiXCR, run by TCRdb on the multiplex PCR reads, gives a single entry per CDR3 protein. The data hold 400,000 to 550,000 distinct CDR3 sequences, with approximately 16% observed a single time. Time point specified: newly diagnosed GD, antithyroid drugs for less than 3 months. TCR sequences were obtained from RNA taken from PBMCs. Another study also made use of these data, one on T cells in Graves' hyperthyroidism and ophthalmopathy.

The input for sequencing was peripheral blood mononuclear cells (PBMCs), taken at new diagnosis, from a patient treated with antithyroid drugs. Receptors were obtained from a woman aged 18-35 years with Graves disease.

This clonotype came up a few times. The chain has TRBV20-1 and TRBJ1-5, with D possibly matching TRBD1 (6 bases). From germline, CDR1 is DFQATT and CDR2 SNEGSKA (reference sequence). The CDR3 has 15 amino acids. Trimming shortened V by 3 bases and J by 2 bases, and 14 bases separated the two germline ends. For the CDR3, the DNA is TGCAGTGCTAGGGGTACAGGGATTCGCAATCAGCCCCAGCATTTT. Translated: CSARGTGIRNQPQHF.

The genes are TRBV7-9 and TRBJ2-7; 9 nucleotides match TRBD1. Germline CDR1 SEHNR, CDR2 FQNEAQ (reference sequence). The trim removed 5 bases at V and 5 bases at J, leaving 7 bases unmatched. The CDR3 consists of 14 residues. CDR3 bases: TGTGCCAGCAGCGACCGGGACAGGGAGCACGAGCAGTACTTC. The encoded protein is CASSDRDREHEQYF. Combining the CDR3 with reference TRBV7-9 and TRBJ2-7 gives the whole variable domain DTGVSQNPRHKITKRGQNVTFRCDPISEHNRLYWYRQTLGQGPEFLTYFQNEAQLEKSRLLSDRFSAERPKGSFSTLEIQRTEQGDSAMYLCASSDRDREHEQYFGPGTRLTVT.

This clonotype showed up many times. The DNA of the CDR3 is TGCGCCAGCAGCCACATTACAGGGACGGTCTACAATGAGCAGTTCTTC. Protein sequence: CASSHITGTVYNEQFF. The chain links TRBV5-1 to TRBJ2-1, with D maybe TRBD1 (6 bases). The CDR3 length is 16 residues. Germline V gene data show CDR1 as SGHRS and CDR2 as YFSETQ. V was clipped by 4 bases and J by 3 bases, with 17 bases between them.

In this sample, this clonotype turned up a few times. V usage is TRBV20-1 and J usage is TRBJ2-1, with D possibly matching TRBD1 (5 bases). Germline CDR1 and CDR2: DFQATT and SNEGSKA (reference sequence). V was pared by 0 bases and J by 0 bases, with 9 bases between. This CDR3 contains 15 residues. The CDR3 loop is CSARDQGGSYNEQFF. The DNA for the CDR3 is TGCAGTGCTAGAGATCAGGGCGGCTCCTACAATGAGCAGTTCTTC.

This clonotype appeared a few times. The chain employs TRBV18 and TRBJ1-6; D is undetermined. The CDR3 extends over 13 amino acids. Trimming removed 1 base from V and 8 bases from J, with 6 bases in between. Germline V lookup: CDR1 KGHSH, CDR2 LQKENI. The CDR3 here is CASSPQADSPLHF. For the CDR3, the DNA is TGTGCCAGCTCACCACAGGCTGATTCACCCCTCCACTTT.

The chain is built from TRBV20-1 and TRBJ1-1; tentatively, D is TRBD1 (6 bases). The CDR3 consists of 15 residues. Trimming took 1 base from V and 2 from J, leaving 14 bases between them. The germline V gene encodes CDR1 DFQATT and CDR2 SNEGSKA (reference sequence). The CDR3 sequence: CSARALDRSNTEAFF. CDR3 nucleotides: TGCAGTGCTAGAGCCCTGGACAGATCTAACACTGAAGCTTTCTTT.

This clonotype has at least ten counts. J is TRBJ1-1 and V is TRBV2; 7 nucleotides agree with TRBD1. The CDR3 runs to 13 residues. Germline CDR1 and CDR2: SNHLY and FYNNEI. After removal of 7 bases from V and 11 bases from J, the junction contained 13 bases not matched to a gene. CDR3 residues: CASNRDSLMGAFF. CDR3 nucleotide sequence: TGTGCCAGCAACCGGGACAGCTTAATGGGGGCTTTCTTT. Complete variable domain (other parts from reference TRBV2 and TRBJ1-1): EPEVTQTPSHQVTQMGQEVILRCVPISNHLYFYWYRQILGQKVEFLVSFYNNEISEKSEIFDDQFSVERPDGSNFTLKIRSTKLEDSAMYFCASNRDSLMGAFFGQGTRLTVV.

This clonotype was found many times. This rearrangement joins TRBV18 to TRBJ2-5; TRBD1 matches at 9 bases. V shed 8 bases and J 3 bases; nucleotides not matched to a gene: 4. Germline V gives CDR1 KGHSH, CDR2 LQKENI. The CDR3 spans 13 residues. The DNA of the CDR3 is TGTGCCAGCAGCCGGACAGGGGAAGAGACCCAGTACTTC. It specifies CASSRTGEETQYF.

The CDR3 DNA is TGTGCCAGCAGCTTCCCGAATCTAGCGGGAGCCACCGGGGAGCTGTTTTTT. Translating it yields CASSFPNLAGATGELFF. The gene calls are TRBV11-2 and TRBJ2-2; 10 positions match TRBD2. V trimming: 3 bases; J trimming: 4 bases; junction bases outside the gene matches: 8. Germline lookup yields CDR1 SGHAT and CDR2 FQNNGV. The CDR3 loop spans 17 amino acids.

This clonotype was observed a few times. The gene calls are TRBV7-2 and TRBJ2-3; D is undetermined. The length of the CDR3 is 16 residues. From germline, CDR1 is SGHTA and CDR2 FQGNSA. Trimming removed 7 bases from V and 2 bases from J, with 19 bases in between. The CDR3 nucleotides read TGTGCCAGCACCCCCCCCCGAGGATCCCACACAGATACGCAGTATTTT. It encodes CASTPPRGSHTDTQYF.

This clonotype was seen more than once but under ten times. The chain uses TRBV28 and TRBJ1-3; D is undetermined. Germline V gene lookup returns CDR1 MDHEN and CDR2 SYDVKM. V lost 11 bases to trimming and J lost 4 bases, with 15 bases between them. CDR3 length equals 13 residues. The CDR3, as DNA: TGTGCCCGACTAGAGACGTCGGGAAACACCATATATTTT. This encodes CARLETSGNTIYF.

The sample holds many counts of this clonotype. This chain joins TRBV4-1 and TRBJ2-5; D unresolved. V was shortened by 2 bases and J by 1 base, with 8 bases between the two germline ends. This CDR3 comprises 14 residues. Germline V gene data show CDR1 as MGHRA and CDR2 as YSYEKL. The CDR3 DNA follows: TGCGCCAGCAGCCAATGGGTCGGCCAAGAGACCCAGTACTTC. It codes for CASSQWVGQETQYF.

Concerning this clonotype: No conserved phenylalanine or tryptophan is present at the end of the CDR3, so a read error is the likely explanation. The V call is TRBV29-1, the J call TRBJ1-2, with TRBD1 as a possible D gene (5 bases). Germline V CDR1 and CDR2: SQVTM, ANQGSEA. Trimming removed 7 bases at V and 5 bases at J, with 14 bases between. There are 12 residues in the CDR3. The CDR3 coding sequence is TGCAGCGCCGTGGGGCAGGGTTATGGCTACACCCTC. Translated, it gives CSAVGQGYGYTL.

In DNA form, the CDR3 reads TGTGCCAGTACCCGAGGAGAGGCTCGGTTTTTCAATGAGCAGTTCTTC. This encodes CASTRGEARFFNEQFF. The rearrangement links TRBV19 to TRBJ2-1; D is unclear. Trimming pared 7 bases from V and 6 bases from J, leaving 22 bases between. This CDR3 has 16 residues. Germline-derived CDR1 and CDR2 are LNHDA and SQIVND (reference sequence).

This clonotype has ten or more counts. The chain has TRBV12-3 or TRBV12-4 and TRBJ2-2; 9 bases map to TRBD1. This CDR3 contains 14 residues. The junction had 3 bases not matched to a gene; V was cut back by 9 bases and J by 1 base. The CDR3 region has the DNA TGTGCCAGTCCGGGACAGGGGAACACCGGGGAGCTGTTTTTT. This encodes CASPGQGNTGELFF.

CDR3 DNA: TGCGCCAGCAGCACTAGACTAGTCGGGACCCAGTACTTC. This translates into CASSTRLVGTQYF. The gene calls are TRBV5-1 and TRBJ2-5, with D tentatively TRBD2 (6 bases). The V gene's germline CDR1 is SGHRS and CDR2 YFSETQ. The CDR3 has 13 amino acids. V was pared by 4 bases and J by 7 bases, with 14 bases between.

Ten or more counts support this clonotype. This rearrangement joins TRBV28 to TRBJ2-1, with 14 nucleotides matching TRBD2. V was clipped by 6 bases and J by 4 bases; unmatched bases: 14. CDR3 length: 19 amino acids. Germline assignment: CDR1 MDHEN and CDR2 SYDVKM. The CDR3 reads CASSLHIRLAGGYYNEQFF. The DNA for the CDR3 is TGTGCCAGCAGCCTCCACATCCGACTAGCGGGAGGGTATTACAATGAGCAGTTCTTC.

This clonotype has ten or more counts. The V call is TRBV3-1, the J call TRBJ1-2; D possibly corresponds to TRBD1 (5 bases). The CDR3 sequence is 14 residues long. V lost 4 bases and J 0 bases, leaving 9 bases between the germline ends. Germline V gene lookup returns CDR1 LGHDT and CDR2 YNNKEL (reference sequence). CDR3 amino acids: CASSPPGTNYGYTF. Written as DNA, the CDR3 is TGTGCCAGCAGCCCACCAGGGACTAACTATGGCTACACCTTC. Full variable domain (rest looked up from reference TRBV3-1 and TRBJ1-2): DTAVSQTPKYLVTQMGNDKSIKCEQNLGHDTMYWYKQDSKKFLKIMFSYNNKELIINETVPNRFSPKSPDKAHLNLHINSLELGDSAVYFCASSPPGTNYGYTFGSGTRLTVV.

J is TRBJ2-7 and V is TRBV27; 7 bases are shared with TRBD1. The V gene end was trimmed by 6 bases and the J gene end by 2 bases; junction bases not matched to a gene: 10. CDR3 length: 15 amino acids. Germline CDR1 is MNHEY and CDR2 is SMNVEV (reference sequence). Here the CDR3 reads CASRPRQGNTYEQYF. The DNA of the CDR3 is TGTGCCAGCAGGCCTAGACAGGGTAATACCTACGAGCAGTACTTC.

This clonotype was detected ten times or more. The chain uses TRBV20-1 and TRBJ2-5; 9 nucleotides align to TRBD2. The V gene end was trimmed by 0 bases and the J gene end by 2 bases; junction bases not matched to a gene: 13. The CDR3 extends over 18 amino acids. Germline V gives CDR1 DFQATT, CDR2 SNEGSKA (reference sequence). In DNA form, the CDR3 reads TGCAGTGCTAGAGATCTCAAAGCGGGAGGCACCGGACAAGAGACCCAGTACTTC. This gives the protein CSARDLKAGGTGQETQYF.

This clonotype has at least ten counts. This chain joins TRBV5-1 and TRBJ2-3, with a tentative D call TRBD1 (5 bases). V was shortened by 0 bases and J by 5 bases, with 13 bases between the two germline ends. Germline CDR1 is SGHRS and CDR2 is YFSETQ. CDR3 length equals 15 residues. The CDR3 coding sequence is TGCGCCAGCAGCTTGGTGGTCCAGGACATAGATACGCAGTATTTT. Translation gives CASSLVVQDIDTQYF.

As to this clonotype: This may come from a read error, since a much larger clone is one base off. The chain links TRBV4-2 to TRBJ2-5; D may be TRBD2 (5 bases). Gene TRBJ2-7 matches the end of the DNA better, so the J call may be wrong. CDR1 is LGHNA, CDR2 YNFKEQ, per germline. The CDR3 consists of 13 residues. In DNA, the CDR3 is TGTGCCAGCAGCGTCCCGGGGAATAACGAGCAGTACTTC. As protein: CASSVPGNNEQYF.

This clonotype came up many times. The chain couples TRBV2 to TRBJ2-5; 11 bases line up with TRBD2. V shed 5 bases, J shed 4 bases, and the junction held 9 bases outside the gene matches. The length of the CDR3 is 16 residues. Per germline, CDR1 SNHLY and CDR2 FYNNEI. In nucleotides, the CDR3 is TGTGCCAGCAGTTCTACTAGCGGGAGAGGGGTAGAGACCCAGTACTTC. Translating gives CASSSTSGRGVETQYF.

In this sample, this clonotype turned up a few times. The chain recombines TRBV14 with TRBJ2-7, with 11 bases aligning to TRBD2. CDR1 and CDR2 from the germline V gene are SGHDN and FVKESK. The J segment lost 2 bases and the V segment lost 6 bases, leaving 9 bases of the junction unmatched. The CDR3 contains 16 residues. CDR3 amino acids: CASRLSGTSGAYEQYF. CDR3 nucleotides: TGTGCCAGCAGGCTTTCCGGGACTAGCGGAGCCTACGAGCAGTACTTC.